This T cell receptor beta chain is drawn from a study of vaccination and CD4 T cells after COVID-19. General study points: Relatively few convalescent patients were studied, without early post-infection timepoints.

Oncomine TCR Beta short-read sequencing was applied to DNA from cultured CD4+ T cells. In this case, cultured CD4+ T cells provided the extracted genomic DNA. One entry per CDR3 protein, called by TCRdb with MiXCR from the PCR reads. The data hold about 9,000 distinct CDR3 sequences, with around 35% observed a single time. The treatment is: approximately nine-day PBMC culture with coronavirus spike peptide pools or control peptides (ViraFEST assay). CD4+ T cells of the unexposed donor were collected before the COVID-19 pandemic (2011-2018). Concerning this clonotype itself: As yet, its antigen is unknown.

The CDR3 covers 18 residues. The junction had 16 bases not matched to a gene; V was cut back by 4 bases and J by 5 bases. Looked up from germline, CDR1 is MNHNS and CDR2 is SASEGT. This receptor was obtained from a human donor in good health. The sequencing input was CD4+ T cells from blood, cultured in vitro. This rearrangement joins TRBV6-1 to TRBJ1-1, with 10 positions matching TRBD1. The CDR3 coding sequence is TGTGCCAGCAGTGCCCCACTTCGGGACAGGGGATTCGGTACTGAAGCTTTCTTT. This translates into CASSAPLRDRGFGTEAFF.